A single T cell receptor beta chain is shown here with its context. Using immunoSEQ multiplex PCR, the repertoire was profiled, and TCRdb retains in-frame clones only, with some absent. Of about 82,000 clones in the sample, 80% were seen once. V dropped 0 bases and J dropped 4 bases, with 7 bases sitting between them. Germline values: CDR1 SGHKS, CDR2 YYEKEE (reference sequence). CDR3 size: 13 residues. The data stem from a study of memory CD4+ T cells and cytomegalovirus serostatus. Single viable CD3+CD4+CD8-CD45RO+ cells were sorted as the memory CD4+ T cells. The sequenced material came from memory CD4+ T cells from blood. The chain is built from TRBV5-5 and TRBJ1-2, with D perhaps matching TRBD1 (6 bases). This clonotype was obtained from an adult in good health and CMV-seronegative. The DNA for the CDR3 is TGTGCCAGCAGCTTGGACAGGGCCTATGGCTACACCTTC. Residues: CASSLDRAYGYTF.